One and the same sample provided the 12 T cell receptor beta chains below, sequenced in a study of T cells in tumors after PD-1 blockade. The protocol was immunoSEQ multiplex PCR, while the TCRdb copy is restricted to in-frame clones and leaves out a portion. The sample yields some 10,000 clones, 67% seen once. Source: tumor tissue, taken after anti-PD-1 treatment. These receptors came from a human donor with basal cell carcinoma.

The chain links TRBV27 to TRBJ1-2; D not certain. This CDR3 is 13 amino acids long. V lost 4 bases, J lost 8 bases, and 14 bases lay in between. CDR1 MNHEY and CDR2 SMNVEV come from the germline V gene (reference sequence). CDR3 residues: CASSSTLKGGYTF. The CDR3 DNA sequence: TGTGCCAGCAGTTCCACGCTAAAGGGAGGCTACACCTTC.

The chain uses TRBV7-2 and TRBJ2-7; 10 bases are shared with TRBD2. The germline V gene encodes CDR1 SGHTA and CDR2 FQGNSA. The CDR3 spans 14 residues. V was clipped by 8 bases and J by 0 bases; unmatched bases: 4. CDR3 in amino acids: CASGGLALSYEQYF. DNA for the CDR3: TGTGCCAGCGGGGGACTAGCGCTCTCCTACGAGCAGTACTTC.

As DNA, the CDR3 is TGTGCCAGCAGCTTAGGTGGACGTTTCACAGATACGCAGTATTTT. This encodes CASSLGGRFTDTQYF. The chain recombines TRBV11-1 with TRBJ2-3, with D uncertain. The germline CDR1 and CDR2 sequences are SGHAT and FQDESV (reference sequence). V was pared by 1 base and J by 2 bases, with 10 bases between. The CDR3 sequence is 15 residues long.

The V call is TRBV7-8, the J call TRBJ1-6; 7 bases map to TRBD1. J gave up 7 bases and V 1 base, and 7 bases lay outside the gene matches. The CDR3 is 16 amino acids. Germline-derived CDR1 and CDR2 are SGHVS and FQNEAQ. Here the CDR3 reads CASSLGGTARNSPLHF. The CDR3 DNA reads TGTGCCAGCAGCTTAGGTGGGACAGCTAGAAATTCACCCCTCCACTTT.

The chain couples TRBV5-4 to TRBJ2-2, with 10 bases fitting TRBD2. The CDR3 runs 16 residues. V was clipped by 3 bases and J by 2 bases; unmatched bases: 4. Germline V gene lookup returns CDR1 SGHNT and CDR2 YYREEE (reference sequence). CDR3 DNA sequence: TGTGCCAGCAGCTCCCGGACTAGCGGTAACACCGGGGAGCTGTTTTTT. Translated, it gives CASSSRTSGNTGELFF. Supplemented by reference TRBV5-4 and TRBJ2-2, the full variable domain reads ETGVTQSPTHLIKTRGQQVTLRCSSQSGHNTVSWYQQALGQGPQFIFQYYREEENGRGNFPPRFSGLQFPNYSSELNVNALELDDSALYLCASSSRTSGNTGELFFGEGSRLTVL.

The chain recombines TRBV7-2 with TRBJ2-1; 10 bases are a match to TRBD1. The germline CDR1 and CDR2 sequences are SGHTA and FQGNSA. The CDR3 sequence is 14 residues long. Unmatched junction bases numbered 2, after V lost 1 base and J lost 8 bases. Here the CDR3 reads CASSLGDRGHEQFF. The CDR3 region has the DNA TGTGCCAGCAGCTTAGGCGACAGGGGGCATGAGCAGTTCTTC.

The V gene is TRBV14, the J gene TRBJ2-1; 12 nucleotides match TRBD2. The length of the CDR3 is 17 residues. The germline V gene encodes CDR1 SGHDN and CDR2 FVKESK. After removal of 0 bases from V and 9 bases from J, the junction contained 9 bases not matched to a gene. Written as DNA, the CDR3 is TGTGCCAGCAGCCAAGATCCCCCGACTAGCGGGGGTGGTGAGCAGTTCTTC. Amino acids: CASSQDPPTSGGGEQFF. The complete variable domain, with remaining parts taken from reference TRBV14 and TRBJ2-1, reads EAGVTQFPSHSVIEKGQTVTLRCDPISGHDNLYWYRRVMGKEIKFLLHFVKESKQDESGMPNNRFLAERTGGTYSTLKVQPAELEDSGVYFCASSQDPPTSGGGEQFFGPGTRLTVL.

This clone occurred once. The chain couples TRBV7-2 to TRBJ2-2; D remains ambiguous. V was clipped by 1 base and J by 1 base, with 4 bases between them. The CDR3 consists of 14 residues. The germline V gene has CDR1 SGHTA and CDR2 FQGNSA. The CDR3 here is CASSLGLNTGELFF. As DNA, the CDR3 is TGTGCCAGCAGCTTAGGGCTGAACACCGGGGAGCTGTTTTTT.

The chain joins TRBV6-5 to TRBJ2-7, with 10 bases fitting TRBD1. J was trimmed by 5 bases and V by 4 bases; bases with no gene match: 8. In germline, CDR1 is MNHEY, CDR2 SVGAGI. The CDR3 has 15 residues. The CDR3: CASSFAGTGVHEQYF. DNA of the CDR3: TGTGCCAGCAGTTTTGCCGGGACAGGGGTCCACGAGCAGTACTTC.

The chain has TRBV28 and TRBJ1-2; D is ambiguous. Trimming took off 6 bases at V and 3 bases at J, with 5 bases between the two ends. Germline CDR1 is MDHEN and CDR2 is SYDVKM. The CDR3 runs 11 residues. As DNA, the CDR3 is TGTGCCAGCAGCTCGCACTATGGCTACACCTTC. Protein product: CASSSHYGYTF.

CDR3 in amino acids: CASSLVWAESYEQYF. CDR3 in DNA: TGCGCCAGCAGCTTGGTCTGGGCGGAGAGCTACGAGCAGTACTTC. The rearrangement links TRBV5-1 to TRBJ2-7; D remains unclear. The CDR3 has 15 residues. Germline CDR1 reads SGHRS; CDR2 reads YFSETQ. V lost 0 bases to trimming and J lost 3 bases, with 13 bases between them.

Written as DNA, the CDR3 is TGTGCCAGCAGTTTCTACGGGGTAAGCAATCAGCCCCAGCATTTT. Translated, it gives CASSFYGVSNQPQHF. This chain links TRBV27 with TRBJ1-5; D gene uncertain. The CDR3 spans 15 residues. Trimming removed 3 bases at V and 1 base at J, with 10 bases between. Germline CDR1 is MNHEY and CDR2 is SMNVEV (reference sequence).